The T cell receptor beta chain described here comes from a study of blood T cell repertoires in COVID-19. Generated by immunoSEQ multiplex PCR, the TCRdb table keeps only in-frame clones and is missing some. The sample lists 20,000 to 30,000 clones, about 81% occurring once. The germline CDR1 and CDR2 sequences are SGHNT and YYREEE (reference sequence). The V gene end was trimmed by 6 bases and the J gene end by 4 bases; junction bases not matched to a gene: 10. The CDR3 sequence is 15 residues long. Sequenced sample: peripheral blood. This TCR derives from a human donor in a cohort sampled during active COVID-19. J is TRBJ2-5 and V is TRBV5-4, with 9 bases identical to TRBD2. Here the CDR3 DNA reads TGTGCCAGCAAAGGCGGGGGGGCAGGGGGAGAGACCCAGTACTTC. Translating gives CASKGGGAGGETQYF.